This T cell receptor (beta chain) was captured by sequencing in a study of cytomegalovirus exposure and HLA in healthy donors. Primers for the PCR totalled 60 Vbeta and 13 Jbeta. Sequencing was performed with immunoSEQ multiplex PCR; in TCRdb, only in-frame clones are kept and a portion is missing. The profile covers about 120,000 clones, with 75% to 85% appearing a single time and approximately 4.3% taken by the ten largest. V was cut by 1 base and J by 7 bases, with 10 bases left in between. Germline CDR1 reads SEHNR; CDR2 reads FQNEAQ (reference sequence). The length of the CDR3 is 13 residues. This clone was observed once. Its antigen is undetermined. Notes on the study in general: With later analysis, a missense DCLRE1C variant became linked to TCR beta V- and J-gene trimming. Being productive about 87% or about 30% of the time was typical of most TCR beta V segments in an earlier analysis. CMV serostatus was the sole immune exposure information available.

The sequence derives from a man in his thirties or forties in good health and CMV-seropositive. The chain is built from TRBV7-9 and TRBJ1-2; possible D gene TRBD1, 6 bases. Sequencing used PBMCs. The CDR3 nucleotides read TGTGCCAGCAGCTTAGACAGGGCTGGTGGCTACACCTTC. Translated: CASSLDRAGGYTF.